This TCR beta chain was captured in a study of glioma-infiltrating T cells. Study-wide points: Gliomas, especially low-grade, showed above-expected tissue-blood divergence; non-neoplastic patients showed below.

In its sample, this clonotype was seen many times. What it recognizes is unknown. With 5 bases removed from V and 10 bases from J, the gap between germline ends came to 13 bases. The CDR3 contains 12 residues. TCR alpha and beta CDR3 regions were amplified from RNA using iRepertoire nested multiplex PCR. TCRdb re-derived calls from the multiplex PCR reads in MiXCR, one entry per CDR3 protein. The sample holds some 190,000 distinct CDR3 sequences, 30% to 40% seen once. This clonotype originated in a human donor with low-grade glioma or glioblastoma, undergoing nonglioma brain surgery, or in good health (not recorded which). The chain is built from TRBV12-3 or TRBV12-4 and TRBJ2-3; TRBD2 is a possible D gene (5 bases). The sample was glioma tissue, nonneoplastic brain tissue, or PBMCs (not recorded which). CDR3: CASSTTRAAQYF. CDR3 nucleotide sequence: TGTGCCAGCAGTACTACGAGGGCGGCGCAGTATTTT.